This T cell receptor (beta chain) was obtained from a study of T cell responses to AZD1222 COVID-19 vaccine. Whole-study findings and limits: At study baseline, merely about 6 AZD1222 recipients were seropositive.

Data came from immunoSEQ multiplex PCR; TCRdb stores just in-frame clones and leaves some out. The table shows about 160,000 clones, with 88% occurring only once. Note on this clone: Antigen unknown.

The germline V gene encodes CDR1 SGHRS and CDR2 YFSETQ. The V end was cut by 5 bases, the J end by 3 bases, with 14 bases between. The CDR3 loop spans 14 amino acids. The sequence derives from an adult in good health. Sequencing used peripheral blood, obtained on day 0 of AZD1222 vaccination. This chain uses TRBV5-1 with TRBJ1-2; TRBD1 might be the D (5 bases). CDR3 nucleotides: TGCGCCAGCAGGGGCAGGGTCGGCCACTATGGCTACACCTTC. It specifies CASRGRVGHYGYTF.